A selection of T cell receptor beta chains follows, all from one sample in a study of shared T cell receptors in the human thymus. Sequenced by immunoSEQ multiplex PCR; TCRdb stores in-frame clones only, minus some. This table holds 650,000 to 950,000 clones, 70% to 90% found once. These data also featured in a second study, about human thymus T cells.

The sequencing sample was made of thymocytes. These TCRs come from a girl less than two years old with a congenital heart defect. CDR3s include the opening cysteine and the closing phenylalanine or tryptophan. The D gene is left open where the match is weak. The listing skips clone size in some rows; elsewhere it reads once, few, many or a size class.

CDR3 length	clone size	V gene	J gene	D gene	CDR3 DNA	CDR3 protein
18	.	TRBV29-1	TRBJ2-1	TRBD2	TGCAGCGTTGAAGAAAGGGGTAGAGCGGGGGGGCCGAGGAATGAGCAGTTCTTC	CSVEERGRAGGPRNEQFF
17	.	TRBV5-6	TRBJ2-3	.	TGTGCCAGCAGCTGCCCCCCGGGGAGCCGGATCAAAGATACGCAGTATTTT	CASSCPPGSRIKDTQYF
16	.	TRBV6-5	TRBJ2-5	TRBD1	TGTGCCAGCAGTTACTCCCCTCTGGACAGGGGAGAGACCCAGTACTTC	CASSYSPLDRGETQYF
19	.	TRBV2	TRBJ1-6	TRBD1	TGTGCCAGCAGCATACGGGACAGGGGCCCGAGCTCCTATAATTCACCCCTCCACTTT	CASSIRDRGPSSYNSPLHF
16	.	TRBV4-3	TRBJ1-1	TRBD1	TGCGCCAGCAGCCATTCGACAGGGGCCATATACACTGAAGCTTTCTTT	CASSHSTGAIYTEAFF
14	.	TRBV5-1	TRBJ2-7	TRBD2	TGCGCCAGCAGCTGGGTTGGGGGGGTCTACGAGCAGTACTTC	CASSWVGGVYEQYF
14	few	TRBV5-6	TRBJ1-2	.	TGTGCCAGCAGGGTACTAGTCCCTCTAAGTGGCTACACCTTC	CASRVLVPLSGYTF
12	.	TRBV7-8	TRBJ1-1	.	TGTGCCAGCAGCTACGTCGGTACTGAAGCTTTCTTT	CASSYVGTEAFF
20	few	TRBV27	TRBJ2-1	TRBD2	TGTGCCAGCAGTTTATGCCCACCGGGACTAGCGGGGGGGCCTGTGGATGAGCAGTTCTTC	CASSLCPPGLAGGPVDEQFF
17	.	TRBV25-1	TRBJ2-7	.	TGTGCCAGCAGTGTTCGTAGCCCGGCGGAGGGATCCTACGAGCAGTACTTC	CASSVRSPAEGSYEQYF
15	once	TRBV7-8	TRBJ2-7	TRBD1	TGTGCCAGCAGCTTCCGGGACAGGAGAAGCTACGAGCAGTACTTC	CASSFRDRRSYEQYF
12	.	TRBV5-1	TRBJ1-6	.	TGCGCCAGCAGCTCATCTGGCGGACCCCTCCACTTT	CASSSSGGPLHF
15	.	TRBV7-2	TRBJ2-5	TRBD1	TGTGCCAGCAGCTCCCGGGACAGGGATCGAGAGACCCAGTACTTC	CASSSRDRDRETQYF
17	.	TRBV4-3	TRBJ2-4	.	TGCGCCAGCAGCCAAGAAGCAGAGGGTAAGAGGGAAAACATTCAGTACTTC	CASSQEAEGKRENIQYF
13	.	TRBV5-6	TRBJ2-5	TRBD2	TGTGCCAGCAGCTTGGCCCGGGGGGGGGCCCAGTACTTC	CASSLARGGAQYF
13	.	TRBV7-2	TRBJ2-5	.	TGTGCCAGCAGCTTAGCGAGGTCAGAGACCCAGTACTTC	CASSLARSETQYF
17	.	TRBV5-1	TRBJ2-1	TRBD2	TGCGCCAGCAGCTTACCCTGGACTAGCGGGAGCTACAATGAGCAGTTCTTC	CASSLPWTSGSYNEQFF
15	.	TRBV28	TRBJ2-7	TRBD2	TGTGCCAGCAGTGCCCCACTAGCGGGGGCCTACGAGCAGTACTTC	CASSAPLAGAYEQYF
15	few	TRBV18	TRBJ1-3	.	TGTGCCAGCTCACCTACGGAGCCAGATGGAAACACCATATATTTT	CASSPTEPDGNTIYF
17	.	TRBV2	TRBJ1-1	.	TGTGCCAGCAGTGGGGGCACAGGGAGAGCCCTGGGCACTGAAGCTTTCTTT	CASSGGTGRALGTEAFF
23	.	TRBV2	TRBJ1-4	.	TGTGCCAGCATTACGGGGGGTGGAGGACCGTATAACCCAGGGCAGCGAAAGAATGAAAAACTGTTTTTT	CASITGGGGPYNPGQRKNEKLFF
18	once	TRBV7-8	TRBJ1-5	TRBD1	TGTGCCAGCAGCTTCCTTCCCGGACAGGGGTATAGCAATCAGCCCCAGCATTTT	CASSFLPGQGYSNQPQHF
14	.	TRBV30	TRBJ2-7	.	TGTGCCTGGATTAGACTAGGTAGCTCCTACGAGCAGTACTTC	CAWIRLGSSYEQYF
12	.	TRBV6-5	TRBJ2-5	TRBD1	TGTGCCACCCGGACAGGGCAAGAGACCCAGTACTTC	CATRTGQETQYF
16	once	TRBV5-1	TRBJ2-5	.	TGCGCCAGCAGCTCCTTACGGGGGGCCTACCAAGAGACCCAGTACTTC	CASSSLRGAYQETQYF
9	.	TRBV2	TRBJ2-5	.	TGTGCCAGCAGTGGGCCCCAGTACTTC	CASSGPQYF
19	few	TRBV12-5	TRBJ1-6	TRBD1	TGTGCTAGTGGTTTGGCCCTGAAAGGGGGACAGGCAAATAATTCACCCCTCCACTTT	CASGLALKGGQANNSPLHF
14	once	TRBV28	TRBJ1-1	TRBD1	TGTGCCAGCAGTTTTCGGGACAGGAACACTGAAGCTTTCTTT	CASSFRDRNTEAFF